The T cell receptor (beta chain) under discussion was sequenced for a study of cytomegalovirus exposure and HLA in healthy donors. The CDR3 totals 15 residues. Per germline, CDR1 LNHDA and CDR2 SQIVND (reference sequence). Trimming cost V 4 bases and J 4 bases, with 16 bases left between them. Overall study results and limits: Later findings reportedly placed an Asian-associated ancestry cluster below the approximately 650-donor mean for N-insertions. When analyzed later, the rates of TCR association showed variation by HLA locus, with DRB1 the most and HLA-C the fewest.

On this clone: Its antigen remains unidentified.

This PCR relied on a set of 60 Vbeta primers and 13 Jbeta primers. Assay: immunoSEQ multiplex PCR; the TCRdb copy retains only in-frame clones and omits some. Here the sample spans about 180,000 clones, around 80% being singletons. The sequenced sample was PBMCs. This clonotype was sampled from a woman aged 30 to 39 in good health and CMV-seropositive. V usage is TRBV19 and J usage is TRBJ1-1; D is possibly TRBD1 (6 bases). CDR3 DNA sequence: TGTGCCAGTAGTACGCAGGGAGGGGGGGGCACTGAAGCTTTCTTT. Translation gives CASSTQGGGGTEAFF. Using reference TRBV19 and TRBJ1-1 for the parts outside the CDR3, the full variable domain is DGGITQSPKYLFRKEGQNVTLSCEQNLNHDAMYWYRQDPGQGLRLIYYSQIVNDFQKGDIAEGYSVSREKKESFPLTVTSAQKNPTAFYLCASSTQGGGGTEAFFGQGTRLTVV.